This T cell receptor (beta chain) was recorded in a study of blood T cell repertoires in COVID-19. About the study: The United States, Italy and Spain were the sources of the acute and convalescent COVID-19 samples.

Methods used by the authors: Reference gene primer amplification gave estimated nucleated cell counts. Here immunoSEQ multiplex PCR was the method, and the copy in TCRdb shows in-frame clones only, minus some. Clone size and V and J calls were adopted from that table, with D and trimming inferred from the DNA. The sample consists of 88,000 or so clones, 80% to 90% of them appearing once. The count of this clone is one. The CDR3 is 14 residues long. V was shortened by 1 base and J by 6 bases, with 13 bases between the two germline ends. Germline CDR1 is MDHEN and CDR2 is SYDVKM. The sequencing sample was made of peripheral blood. V and J are TRBV28 and TRBJ2-7, with no clear D. This sequence was found in a man aged 60 to 69 with acute or convalescent COVID-19. The CDR3 DNA is TGTGCCAGCAGTTTATTCTTAGGCGGCGGCGAGCAGTACTTC. Translated, it gives CASSLFLGGGEQYF. Full variable domain (outside the CDR3, taken from reference TRBV28 and TRBJ2-7): DVKVTQSSRYLVKRTGEKVFLECVQDMDHENMFWYRQDPGLGLRLIYFSYDVKMKEKGDIPEGYSVSREKKERFSLILESASTNQTSMYLCASSLFLGGGEQYFGPGTRLTVT.